The subject of this entry is one T cell receptor beta chain. The antigen is undetermined. Other DNA sequences in this specimen translate into the identical CDR3. This entry comes from a study of shared clonotypes between healthy human individuals. General study findings and limits: Blood was the sole source, and tissue repertoires probably differ.

Sequencing used immunoSEQ multiplex PCR; TCRdb keeps in-frame clones, though not all of them. The table includes some 2.3 million clones, approximately 95% detected once. Both subsets, CD45RA+ naive and CD45RA-negative memory, were split from the CD4+ cells. The CDR3 spans 16 residues. The junction had 8 bases not matched to a gene; V was cut back by 2 bases and J by 5 bases. Germline-derived CDR1 and CDR2 are SGHDN and FVKESK. This receptor was identified in a man in his late teens or twenties in good health. Some clones in this sample may be carry-over from other donors' samples. The source material was naive CD4+ T cells from PBMCs. Subset denoted: CD45RA+ positively selected. The V call is TRBV14, the J call TRBJ1-4; 7 bases map to TRBD1. As DNA, the CDR3 is TGTGCCAGCAGCCAACCTTACAGGGGTCGGAATGAAAAACTGTTTTTT. Its protein is CASSQPYRGRNEKLFF. Variable domain in full (rest from reference TRBV14 and TRBJ1-4): EAGVTQFPSHSVIEKGQTVTLRCDPISGHDNLYWYRRVMGKEIKFLLHFVKESKQDESGMPNNRFLAERTGGTYSTLKVQPAELEDSGVYFCASSQPYRGRNEKLFFGSGTQLSVL.